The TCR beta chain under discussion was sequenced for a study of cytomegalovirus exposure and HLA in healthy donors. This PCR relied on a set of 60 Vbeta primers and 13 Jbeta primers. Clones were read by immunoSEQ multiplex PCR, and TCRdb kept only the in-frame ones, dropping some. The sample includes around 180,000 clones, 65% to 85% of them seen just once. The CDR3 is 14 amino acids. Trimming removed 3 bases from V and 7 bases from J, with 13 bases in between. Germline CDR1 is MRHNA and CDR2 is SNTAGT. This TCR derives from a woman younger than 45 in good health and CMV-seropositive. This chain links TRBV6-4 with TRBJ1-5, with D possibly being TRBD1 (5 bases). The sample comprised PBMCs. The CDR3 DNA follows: TGTGCCAGCAGTGAGTTCTGGGGCACCCAGCCCCAGCATTTT. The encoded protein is CASSEFWGTQPQHF.